This entry features one TCR beta chain sequence. This sample is part of a study of siplizumab effects on memory and regulatory T cells. After removal of 3 bases from V and 0 bases from J, the junction contained 3 bases not matched to a gene. Germline-derived CDR1 and CDR2 are SGHRS and YFSETQ. This CDR3 comprises 15 residues. TCRdb's table, derived via immunoSEQ multiplex PCR, lists solely in-frame clones and lacks some. The sample has 99,000 or so clones, just under 95% seen once. Source material: non-Treg CD4+ T cells sorted from blood. The chain has TRBV5-1 and TRBJ2-1, with 7 nucleotides matching TRBD2. This sequence originates from a human donor in good health. The CDR3 here is CASSSTSRSYNEQFF. In DNA, the CDR3 is TGCGCCAGCAGCTCGACTAGCCGCTCCTACAATGAGCAGTTCTTC.